These T cell receptor beta chains were read from a single sample in a study of T cells in localized non-small cell lung cancer. Assay: immunoSEQ multiplex PCR; the TCRdb copy retains only in-frame clones and omits some. The sample lists about 24,000 clones; around 86% were seen once. Sequenced material: peripheral blood, taken before any cancer treatment. The receptor source for this set is a man aged 40 to 75 with stage I squamous cell lung carcinoma. Each CDR3 is given with its conserved first and last residue. The order of the fields is clone size, D gene, J gene, V gene, CDR3 protein, CDR3 DNA. D genes are given only for firm matches. The listing skips clone size in some rows; elsewhere it reads once, few, many or a size class.

clone_size: -
d_call: -
j_call: TRBJ1-1
v_call: TRBV5-1
cdr3_aa: CASSFPRGENTEAFF
cdr3_nt: TGCGCCAGCAGCTTCCCGAGAGGGGAGAACACTGAAGCTTTCTTT

clone_size: -
d_call: -
j_call: TRBJ2-1
v_call: TRBV18
cdr3_aa: CASSPLMTDNEQFF
cdr3_nt: TGTGCCAGCTCACCACTGATGACGGACAATGAGCAGTTCTTC

clone_size: -
d_call: -
j_call: TRBJ2-3
v_call: TRBV19
cdr3_aa: CASSIKVGRTSTDTQYF
cdr3_nt: TGTGCCAGTAGTATTAAGGTTGGGCGCACTAGCACAGATACGCAGTATTTT

clone_size: once
d_call: -
j_call: TRBJ2-3
v_call: TRBV6-1
cdr3_aa: CASSERADTDTQYF
cdr3_nt: TGTGCCAGCAGTGAACGGGCTGACACAGATACGCAGTATTTT

clone_size: -
d_call: TRBD1
j_call: TRBJ2-7
v_call: TRBV19
cdr3_aa: CASSLWTGDNEQYF
cdr3_nt: TGTGCCAGTAGTCTATGGACAGGGGACAACGAGCAGTACTTC

clone_size: -
d_call: TRBD1
j_call: TRBJ1-1
v_call: TRBV19
cdr3_aa: CASSRGARTGNTEAFF
cdr3_nt: TGTGCCAGTAGTAGGGGAGCTAGGACAGGGAACACTGAAGCTTTCTTT

clone_size: -
d_call: -
j_call: TRBJ2-1
v_call: TRBV5-1
cdr3_aa: CASSFGHPRNEQFF
cdr3_nt: TGCGCCAGCAGCTTTGGACACCCTCGGAATGAGCAGTTCTTC

clone_size: -
d_call: -
j_call: TRBJ2-5
v_call: TRBV7-9
cdr3_aa: CASSSTKTGKAQETQYF
cdr3_nt: TGTGCCAGCAGCTCAACAAAAACAGGGAAGGCTCAAGAGACCCAGTACTTC

clone_size: -
d_call: -
j_call: TRBJ2-1
v_call: TRBV18
cdr3_aa: CASSLNEDEQFF
cdr3_nt: TGTGCCAGCTCCCTTAACGAGGATGAGCAGTTCTTC

clone_size: -
d_call: -
j_call: TRBJ1-2
v_call: TRBV29-1
cdr3_aa: CSVEAQRGYTF
cdr3_nt: TGCAGCGTTGAAGCCCAGCGAGGCTACACCTTC

clone_size: few
d_call: TRBD1
j_call: TRBJ1-4
v_call: TRBV7-2
cdr3_aa: CASSPTPRTGVREKLFF
cdr3_nt: TGTGCCAGCAGCCCTACACCTCGGACAGGGGTACGGGAAAAACTGTTTTTT

clone_size: -
d_call: -
j_call: TRBJ2-1
v_call: TRBV5-1
cdr3_aa: CASSLVTGSYNEQFF
cdr3_nt: TGCGCCAGCAGCTTGGTTACGGGCTCCTACAATGAGCAGTTCTTC

clone_size: -
d_call: -
j_call: TRBJ1-5
v_call: TRBV6-6
cdr3_aa: CASSYDGGQPQHF
cdr3_nt: TGTGCCAGCAGTTACGATGGGGGACAGCCCCAGCATTTT

clone_size: -
d_call: TRBD2
j_call: TRBJ2-3
v_call: TRBV7-2
cdr3_aa: CASSPTSVGTDTQYF
cdr3_nt: TGTGCCAGCAGCCCGACTAGCGTAGGCACAGATACGCAGTATTTT

clone_size: -
d_call: -
j_call: TRBJ1-2
v_call: TRBV4-1
cdr3_aa: CASSQPTAGGGYTF
cdr3_nt: TGCGCCAGCAGCCAACCCACGGCGGGGGGTGGCTACACCTTC

clone_size: -
d_call: TRBD1
j_call: TRBJ2-6
v_call: TRBV18
cdr3_aa: CASSLSPTGTGANVLTF
cdr3_nt: TGTGCCAGCTCACTATCCCCGACAGGGACCGGGGCCAACGTCCTGACTTTC

clone_size: -
d_call: TRBD1
j_call: TRBJ1-6
v_call: TRBV19
cdr3_aa: CASNDRGNSPLHF
cdr3_nt: TGTGCCAGTAACGACAGGGGTAATTCACCCCTCCACTTT

clone_size: -
d_call: -
j_call: TRBJ2-3
v_call: TRBV27
cdr3_aa: CASSSILLRASTDTQYF
cdr3_nt: TGTGCCAGCAGTTCCATACTACTTCGGGCTAGCACAGATACGCAGTATTTT

clone_size: once
d_call: TRBD1
j_call: TRBJ1-1
v_call: TRBV7-9
cdr3_aa: CASSPGQGSEAFF
cdr3_nt: TGTGCCAGCAGCCCCGGACAGGGAAGTGAAGCTTTCTTT

clone_size: -
d_call: -
j_call: TRBJ2-7
v_call: TRBV28
cdr3_aa: CASTRAAPREQYF
cdr3_nt: TGTGCCAGCACCCGAGCGGCTCCCCGCGAGCAGTACTTC